This T cell receptor beta chain is drawn from a study of siplizumab effects on memory and regulatory T cells. Study outcomes and limitations: Assignment of a naive or memory phenotype failed for roughly 75-97% of the proliferating CD4+ or CD8+ clones. It seemed that naive T cells were more diverse than memory cells and were major contributors to the alloresponse. Proliferating Tregs from siplizumab cultures lacked functional confirmation of suppression.

Germline CDR1 is SGHTA and CDR2 is FQGTGA. The ends lost 5 bases at V and 6 bases at J; junction bases unmatched: 7. CDR3 size: 15 residues. Approximately 100,000 TCR templates were assayed per sample. Data came from immunoSEQ multiplex PCR; TCRdb stores just in-frame clones and leaves some out. In the table there are about 110,000 clones, roughly 94% of which are singletons. About this clone itself: Its antigen is undetermined.

This receptor was taken from a human donor in good health. The V and J genes are TRBV7-3 and TRBJ2-2, with 9 positions matching TRBD1. Sequenced sample: Tregs sorted from blood. The CDR3, as DNA: TGTGCCAGCAGCCGACAGGGGGTCGGGGCCGGGGAGCTGTTTTTT. Translated, it gives CASSRQGVGAGELFF.